This entry lists 21 T cell receptor beta chains sequenced from one sample in a study of identical twins. TCRdb called the 5' RACE reads again in MiXCR, with one record for every CDR3 protein. The table shows 550,000 to 800,000 distinct CDR3 sequences, with just over 7% occurring only once. These same records also appear under a second study, on yellow fever vaccine responses in identical twins.

The sequencing sample was made of PBMCs. The receptors originated from a woman younger than 30 in good health.

This sequence joins TRBV19 and TRBJ2-7; tentative D call: TRBD1 (6 bases). The CDR3 totals 16 residues. Germline CDR1 and CDR2: LNHDA and SQIVND (reference sequence). Deletions cut 4 bases from V and 4 bases from J, with 20 bases between. The DNA for the CDR3 is TGTGCCAGTAGTAAAAGGGCTGGCCAGGGGATATACGAGCAGTACGTC. Its protein is CASSKRAGQGIYEQYV.

This clonotype was seen a handful of times. The chain recombines TRBV6-5 with TRBJ2-3; possible D gene TRBD2, 6 bases. Trimming pared 6 bases from V and 0 bases from J, leaving 19 bases between. The CDR3 runs 17 residues. Germline CDR1 is MNHEY and CDR2 is SVGAGI. In DNA, the CDR3 is TGTGCCAGCAGCTACACCCCGGCGGGGTCAAGCACAGATACGCAGTATTTT. Translated: CASSYTPAGSSTDTQYF.

This clonotype was observed at least ten times. J is TRBJ2-2 and V is TRBV29-1; no firm D call. CDR1 SQVTM and CDR2 ANQGSEA come from the germline V gene. CDR3 length equals 12 residues. V was clipped by 6 bases and J by 0 bases, with 5 bases between them. The CDR3 reads CSVQANTGELFF. As DNA, the CDR3 is TGCAGCGTCCAGGCGAACACCGGGGAGCTGTTTTTT.

There are many counts of this clonotype. The chain joins TRBV24-1 to TRBJ2-1, with D perhaps TRBD1 (6 bases). V lost 7 bases, J lost 8 bases, and 14 bases lay in between. Germline values: CDR1 KGHDR, CDR2 SFDVKD. The CDR3 length is 13 residues. CDR3 region: CATSRQAGDEQFF. The CDR3 DNA is TGTGCCACCAGCCGACAGGCCGGGGATGAGCAGTTCTTC.

The chain combines TRBV28 with TRBJ2-2, with 8 bases matching TRBD1. The CDR3 totals 15 residues. V lost 5 bases to trimming and J lost 6 bases; unmatched junction nucleotides: 8. Germline V gene sequence: CDR1 MDHEN, CDR2 SYDVKM. CDR3 nucleotide sequence: TGTGCCAGCAGTGAGGGACAGGTTGTCGCCGGGGAGCTGTTTTTT. Protein product: CASSEGQVVAGELFF.

This chain connects TRBV21-1 to TRBJ2-5; the DNA was not compared with TRBD1, the D call given in the table. TRBV21-1 is a known pseudogene. The CDR3 is made up of 16 amino acids. CDR3 bases: TGTGCCAGCAGCGGGACAGGGTTAGCTAAGGGAGAGACCCAGTACTTC. Translation gives CASSGTGLAKGETQYF.

J is TRBJ1-1 and V is TRBV27, with 10 bases matching TRBD1. This CDR3 has 16 amino acids. Germline V lookup: CDR1 MNHEY, CDR2 SMNVEV (reference sequence). Trimming took 1 base from V and 3 from J; bases not matched to a gene: 5. The chain's CDR3 is CASSLWGQGWHTEAFF. CDR3 coding DNA: TGTGCCAGCAGTTTATGGGGACAGGGGTGGCACACTGAAGCTTTCTTT.

This clonotype was seen many times. The chain is built from TRBV12-3 or TRBV12-4 and TRBJ2-1, with D possibly matching TRBD2 (5 bases). The V and J ends lost 6 bases and 5 bases respectively, with 14 bases between them. The CDR3 is 14 amino acids. CDR3 coding DNA: TGTGCCAGCAGGCCCGGGAACAGCCACAATGAGCAGTTCTTC. Amino acids: CASRPGNSHNEQFF.

In this sample, this clonotype turned up a few times. This chain uses TRBV10-1 with TRBJ2-7; 9 nucleotides match TRBD1. This CDR3 has 13 residues. V lost 6 bases, J lost 6 bases, and 6 bases stayed unmatched. CDR1 WNHNN and CDR2 SYGVQD come from the germline V gene (reference sequence). CDR3 bases: TGCGCCAGCAGCGGACAGGGGAGAGGCGAGCAGTACTTC. Amino acid sequence: CASSGQGRGEQYF.

CDR3 bases: TGCGCCAGCAGCACAGACAGGGGTGGGAACACTGAAGCTTTCTTT. Translating it yields CASSTDRGGNTEAFF. This chain links TRBV5-1 with TRBJ1-1; 8 nucleotides match TRBD1. The J segment lost 1 base and the V segment lost 4 bases, leaving 6 bases of the junction unmatched. CDR1 and CDR2 (germline): SGHRS, YFSETQ. This CDR3 has 15 amino acids.

This clonotype has just a few counts. The chain couples TRBV3-1 to TRBJ2-7; TRBD2 matches at 13 bases. CDR1 is LGHDT, CDR2 YNNKEL, per germline (reference sequence). This CDR3 spans 16 amino acids. J gave up 4 bases and V 3 bases, and 6 bases lay outside the gene matches. CDR3 bases: TGTGCCAGCAGCCAGACCGGGACTAGCGGGACTTACGAGCAGTACTTC. Translated, it gives CASSQTGTSGTYEQYF.

This clonotype was counted at least ten times. The chain has TRBV6-5 and TRBJ2-7; D is uncertain. The CDR3 has 17 amino acids. The germline V gene encodes CDR1 MNHEY and CDR2 SVGAGI. V dropped 0 bases and J dropped 2 bases, with 17 bases sitting between them. The CDR3 reads CASSYSRLGILPYEQYF. The DNA for the CDR3 is TGTGCCAGCAGTTACTCGAGGTTGGGGATTTTGCCCTACGAGCAGTACTTC.

The chain combines TRBV5-1 with TRBJ2-3, with D uncertain. Trimming removed 5 bases at V and 2 bases at J, with 12 bases between. CDR1 is SGHRS and CDR2 is YFSETQ in the germline V gene. This CDR3 has 14 amino acids. CDR3 sequence: CASRPVGYTDTQYF. CDR3 in DNA: TGCGCCAGCAGACCGGTTGGTTACACAGATACGCAGTATTTT.

This clonotype was picked up a small number of times. The chain joins TRBV9 to TRBJ1-2; 7 bases are a match to TRBD1. The CDR3 has 14 residues. Germline V lookup: CDR1 SGDLS, CDR2 YYNGEE. V was clipped by 3 bases and J by 7 bases; unmatched bases: 9. This CDR3 reads CASSALQGLSGYTF. CDR3 DNA: TGTGCCAGCAGCGCTTTACAGGGGCTCTCTGGCTACACCTTC.

This clonotype was observed many times. The chain carries TRBV4-1 and TRBJ2-1; 11 positions agree with TRBD2. With V trimmed by 2 bases and J by 9 bases, 9 bases remained unmatched. The CDR3 consists of 16 residues. Per the germline V gene, CDR1 is MGHRA and CDR2 is YSYEKL. CDR3 in amino acids: CASSQRLLAGGGEQFF. The CDR3 DNA sequence: TGCGCCAGCAGCCAAAGGTTGCTAGCGGGAGGAGGTGAGCAGTTCTTC.

The V call is TRBV28, the J call TRBJ2-7, with a tentative D call TRBD1 (7 bases). V lost 4 bases to trimming and J lost 3 bases, with 13 bases between them. From germline, CDR1 is MDHEN and CDR2 SYDVKM. This CDR3 contains 14 residues. The CDR3 loop is CASSSQGGNYEQYF. The CDR3 DNA reads TGTGCCAGCAGTTCCCAGGGGGGAAACTACGAGCAGTACTTC.

CDR3 DNA sequence: TGTGCCAGCAGACCTCTGGACAGGGGGATGAACACTGAAGCTTTCTTT. Translation gives CASRPLDRGMNTEAFF. The genes are TRBV7-2 and TRBJ1-1, with 10 bases matching TRBD1. Germline lookup yields CDR1 SGHTA and CDR2 FQGNSA. The CDR3 consists of 16 residues. J gave up 0 bases and V 6 bases, and 7 bases lay outside the gene matches.

There are many counts of this clonotype. The chain has TRBV28 and TRBJ2-5, with 10 bases fitting TRBD1. Germline assignment: CDR1 MDHEN and CDR2 SYDVKM. This CDR3 contains 17 residues. V gave up 2 bases and J gave up 2 bases; unmatched junction bases: 8. The CDR3 loop reads CASSLPGTGVGQETQYF. The CDR3, as DNA: TGTGCCAGCAGTTTACCCGGGACAGGGGTGGGTCAAGAGACCCAGTACTTC.

The chain joins TRBV3-1 to TRBJ1-6; possibly TRBD1 for D (5 bases). CDR1 and CDR2 (germline): LGHDT, YNNKEL (reference sequence). The CDR3 covers 14 residues. Trimming removed 1 base at V and 9 bases at J, with 10 bases between. The CDR3 loop is CASSQGQRSSPLHF. For the CDR3, the DNA is TGTGCCAGCAGCCAAGGACAGAGATCTTCACCCCTCCACTTT.

In this sample, this clonotype turned up many times. The V and J genes are TRBV6-5 and TRBJ2-2; maybe TRBD1 (5 bases). This CDR3 has 14 amino acids. Germline CDR1 reads MNHEY; CDR2 reads SVGAGI. Trimming shortened V by 4 bases and J by 0 bases, and 6 bases separated the two germline ends. In nucleotides, the CDR3 is TGTGCCAGCAGTTGGGGCTCGAACACCGGGGAGCTGTTTTTT. Translating it yields CASSWGSNTGELFF.

The V call is TRBV3-1, the J call TRBJ2-6; D gene unclear. Germline lookup yields CDR1 LGHDT and CDR2 YNNKEL (reference sequence). This CDR3 region has 15 residues. The V and J ends lost 6 bases and 1 base respectively, with 10 bases between them. The CDR3: CASRALSSGANVLTF. Written as DNA, the CDR3 is TGTGCCAGCAGGGCCCTCAGTTCTGGGGCCAACGTCCTGACTTTC. The entire variable domain, with the rest obtained from reference TRBV3-1 and TRBJ2-6, is as follows: DTAVSQTPKYLVTQMGNDKSIKCEQNLGHDTMYWYKQDSKKFLKIMFSYNNKELIINETVPNRFSPKSPDKAHLNLHINSLELGDSAVYFCASRALSSGANVLTFGAGSRLTVL.